This entry lists 18 T cell receptor beta chains sequenced from one sample in a study of blood T cell repertoires in COVID-19. Produced via immunoSEQ multiplex PCR; TCRdb's table is partial and in-frame only. The table has about 270,000 clones, around 82% seen once. The sample was peripheral blood. These receptors were obtained from a woman younger than 35 with acute or convalescent COVID-19.

CDR3 sequence (DNA): TGTGCCAGCAGTTTAGACGGGACAGGGGAAAGCATGGAGCAGTTCTTC. Amino acids: CASSLDGTGESMEQFF. The chain couples TRBV28 to TRBJ2-1, with 10 nucleotides matching TRBD1. Germline assignment: CDR1 MDHEN and CDR2 SYDVKM. Trimming removed 2 bases from V and 10 bases from J; junction bases left unmatched: 11. CDR3 length: 16 residues.

This chain links TRBV3-1 (or the pseudogene TRBV3-2) with TRBJ1-3; no firm D call. Germline values: CDR1 LGHDT, CDR2 YNNKEL (reference sequence). The CDR3 runs 15 residues. The V gene lost 1 base and the J gene lost 4 bases, with 11 bases spanning the gap. The chain's CDR3 is CASSQGFESGNTIYF. The CDR3 DNA reads as TGTGCCAGCAGCCAAGGTTTCGAGTCGGGAAACACCATATATTTT.

The V and J genes are TRBV11-3 and TRBJ2-1; D not certain. CDR3 length: 16 amino acids. Trimming removed 5 bases at V and 4 bases at J, with 18 bases between. Germline CDR1 is SGHNT and CDR2 is YENEEA. CDR3: CASSLGGLYPYNEQFF. As DNA, the CDR3 is TGTGCCAGCAGCCTCGGCGGCCTATACCCTTACAATGAGCAGTTCTTC.

The V and J genes are TRBV7-2 and TRBJ1-5, with TRBD1 as a possible D gene (5 bases). Trimming shortened V by 5 bases and J by 5 bases, and 13 bases separated the two germline ends. The CDR3 is 14 amino acids. The germline V gene has CDR1 SGHTA and CDR2 FQGNSA. The CDR3 region is CASSPARVDQPQHF. The CDR3 DNA reads TGTGCCAGCAGCCCTGCCAGGGTTGATCAGCCCCAGCATTTT.

The genes are TRBV6-2 or TRBV6-3 and TRBJ2-7, with 12 bases lining up with TRBD1. The CDR3 consists of 16 residues. Losses at the gene ends were 4 bases for V and 7 bases for J; bases not matched to a gene: 11. Germline CDR1 reads MNHEY; CDR2 reads SVGEGT. The CDR3 DNA sequence: TGTGCCAGCAGTTTCCAACCGGGACAGGGGGCAAATGAGCAGTACTTC. As protein: CASSFQPGQGANEQYF.

This sequence joins TRBV9 and TRBJ2-2; 7 bases agree with TRBD2. Per germline, CDR1 SGDLS and CDR2 YYNGEE. The CDR3 is 16 amino acids. With V trimmed by 1 base and J by 6 bases, 9 bases remained unmatched. The CDR3: CASSVTGGSPSGELFF. CDR3 nucleotides: TGTGCCAGCAGCGTAACAGGCGGGAGTCCGTCCGGGGAGCTGTTTTTT. The whole variable domain, filled in from reference TRBV9 and TRBJ2-2, reads DSGVTQTPKHLITATGQRVTLRCSPRSGDLSVYWYQQSLDQGLQFLIQYYNGEERAKGNILERFSAQQFPDLHSELNLSSLELGDSALYFCASSVTGGSPSGELFFGEGSRLTVL.

This chain uses TRBV6-5 with TRBJ2-7, with 8 bases fitting TRBD1. The CDR3 totals 16 residues. CDR1 and CDR2 (germline): MNHEY, SVGAGI. V shed 0 bases, J shed 1 base, and the junction held 5 bases outside the gene matches. CDR3 amino acids: CASSYSPDRGSYEQYF. CDR3 coding DNA: TGTGCCAGCAGTTACTCTCCTGACAGGGGATCCTACGAGCAGTACTTC.

The gene calls are TRBV7-6 and TRBJ2-7; 10 positions match TRBD1. The length of the CDR3 is 14 residues. Germline loops: CDR1 SGHVS, CDR2 FNYEAQ. The ends lost 5 bases at V and 2 bases at J; junction bases unmatched: 3. For the CDR3, the DNA is TGTGCCAGCAGCCCCGGACAGGGGGCCTACGAGCAGTACTTC. Translating it yields CASSPGQGAYEQYF.

This chain links TRBV9 with TRBJ2-2; D may be TRBD1 (5 bases). Trimming stripped 0 bases from V and 5 bases from J, with 11 bases between. Germline CDR1 SGDLS, CDR2 YYNGEE. The CDR3 extends over 15 amino acids. CDR3 sequence (DNA): TGTGCCAGCAGCGTAGAAAGGGGTGGGACCGGGGAGCTGTTTTTT. Protein: CASSVERGGTGELFF.

This clone was counted between two and nine times. The sample carries other DNA sequences with the same CDR3. V gene TRBV28 combines with J gene TRBJ2-7, with 8 bases matching TRBD1. CDR1 MDHEN and CDR2 SYDVKM come from the germline V gene. The CDR3 totals 13 residues. V shed 6 bases, J shed 7 bases, and the junction held 8 bases outside the gene matches. CDR3 protein: CASRGQGAWEQYF. The CDR3 DNA is TGTGCCAGCAGGGGGCAGGGGGCTTGGGAGCAGTACTTC. The whole variable domain, remainder taken from reference TRBV28 and TRBJ2-7, is DVKVTQSSRYLVKRTGEKVFLECVQDMDHENMFWYRQDPGLGLRLIYFSYDVKMKEKGDIPEGYSVSREKKERFSLILESASTNQTSMYLCASRGQGAWEQYFGPGTRLTVT.

The V and J genes are TRBV10-3 and TRBJ2-5; no definite D call. This CDR3 comprises 13 residues. Germline loops: CDR1 ENHRY, CDR2 SYGVKD. V was cut by 2 bases and J by 5 bases, with 9 bases left in between. DNA for the CDR3: TGTGCCATCAGTGAGCTAGGCTTGGAGACCCAGTACTTC. Protein sequence: CAISELGLETQYF.

The chain combines TRBV9 with TRBJ2-1, with 7 bases lining up with TRBD2. CDR1 and CDR2 (germline): SGDLS, YYNGEE. V dropped 4 bases and J dropped 7; count of bases not matched to a gene: 11. The CDR3 is 15 residues long. The CDR3 coding sequence is TGTGCCAGCAGCCCCGCCGCGGGGGTTGCAAATGAGCAGTTCTTC. This sequence encodes CASSPAAGVANEQFF.

This rearrangement joins TRBV4-1 to TRBJ2-3; 10 nucleotides agree with TRBD2. The CDR3 consists of 18 residues. V shed 0 bases and J 1 base; nucleotides not matched to a gene: 7. Germline-derived CDR1 and CDR2 are MGHRA and YSYEKL. CDR3 nucleotides: TGCGCCAGCAGCCAAGAAGCTCTAGCGGGAGCTGGCACAGATACGCAGTATTTT. It specifies CASSQEALAGAGTDTQYF.

J is TRBJ1-2 and V is TRBV20-1; tentatively, D is TRBD1 (6 bases). CDR1 and CDR2 from the germline V gene are DFQATT and SNEGSKA (reference sequence). The CDR3 is made up of 11 amino acids. V was cut by 6 bases and J by 7 bases, with 12 bases left in between. In DNA form, the CDR3 reads TGCAGTGCCGACTCAGGGGTTGGCTACACCTTC. It translates to CSADSGVGYTF.

The chain combines TRBV4-2 with TRBJ2-1; 8 nucleotides match TRBD2. CDR1 and CDR2 from the germline V gene are LGHNA and YNFKEQ. This CDR3 has 19 amino acids. J lost 6 bases, V lost 0 bases, and 16 bases had no gene match. CDR3 residues: CASSQEYFTMSGSVNEQFF. The CDR3 coding sequence is TGTGCCAGCAGCCAAGAGTATTTCACTATGAGCGGGAGTGTCAATGAGCAGTTCTTC.

J is TRBJ2-3 and V is TRBV11-2; 8 nucleotides agree with TRBD1. Trimming removed 6 bases from V and 7 bases from J; junction bases left unmatched: 9. The CDR3 sequence is 14 residues long. The V gene's germline CDR1 is SGHAT and CDR2 FQNNGV. The CDR3 loop is CASRPQGATNTQYF. The CDR3 nucleotides are TGTGCCAGCAGACCGCAGGGGGCGACGAATACGCAGTATTTT.

The chain carries TRBV3-1 (or the pseudogene TRBV3-2) and TRBJ2-7, with no clear D. The germline V gene has CDR1 LGHDT and CDR2 YNNKEL (reference sequence). CDR3 size: 14 residues. Trimming pared 0 bases from V and 1 base from J, leaving 7 bases between. The CDR3, as DNA: TGTGCCAGCAGCCAAGAGTACAGATCCTACGAGCAGTACTTC. As protein: CASSQEYRSYEQYF.

This clone was observed a handful of times. The V gene is TRBV12-3 or TRBV12-4, the J gene TRBJ2-7, with 8 nucleotides matching TRBD1. The CDR3 spans 13 residues. V was clipped by 8 bases and J by 6 bases; unmatched bases: 9. CDR3 in DNA: TGTGCCAGCGTCCGGGCAGGGGGCGGCGAGCAGTACTTC. Residues: CASVRAGGGEQYF.